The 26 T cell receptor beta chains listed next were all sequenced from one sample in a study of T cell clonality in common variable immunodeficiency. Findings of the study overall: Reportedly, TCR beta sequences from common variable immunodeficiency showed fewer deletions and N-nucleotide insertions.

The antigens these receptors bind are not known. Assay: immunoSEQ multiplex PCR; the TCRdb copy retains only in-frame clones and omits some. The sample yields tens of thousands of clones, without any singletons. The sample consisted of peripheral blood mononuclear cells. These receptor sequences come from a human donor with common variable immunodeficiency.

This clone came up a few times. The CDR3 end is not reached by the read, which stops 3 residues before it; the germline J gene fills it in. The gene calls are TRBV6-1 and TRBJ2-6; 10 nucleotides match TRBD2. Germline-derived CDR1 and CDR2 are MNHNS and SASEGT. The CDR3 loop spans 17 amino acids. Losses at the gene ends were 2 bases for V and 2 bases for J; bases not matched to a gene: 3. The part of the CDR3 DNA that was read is TGTGCCAGCAGTGAATGGCTAGCGGGAGCTGGGGCCAACGTC. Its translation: CASSEWLAGAGANV. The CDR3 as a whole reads CASSEWLAGAGANVLTF.

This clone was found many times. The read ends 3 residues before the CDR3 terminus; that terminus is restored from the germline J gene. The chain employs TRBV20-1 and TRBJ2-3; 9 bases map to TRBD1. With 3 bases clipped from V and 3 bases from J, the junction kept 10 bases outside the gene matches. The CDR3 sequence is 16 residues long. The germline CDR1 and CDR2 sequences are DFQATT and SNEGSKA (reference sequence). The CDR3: CSARGTGTGRTDTQYF. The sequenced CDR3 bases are TGCAGTGCTAGGGGCACCGGGACAGGGAGAACAGATACG.

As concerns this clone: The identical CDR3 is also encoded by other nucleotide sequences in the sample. The part of the CDR3 DNA that was read is TGCAGCGTTGAGGTCGGGGGAAATGAG. Protein product: CSVEVGGNE. In full, the CDR3 reads CSVEVGGNEQFF. This chain connects TRBV29-1 to TRBJ2-1; D is perhaps TRBD2 (6 bases). The read ends 3 residues shy of where the CDR3 ends; the end is completed using the germline J gene. This CDR3 has 12 amino acids. The V end lost 3 bases, the J end lost 7 bases, and 10 bases lay between the germline ends. Germline V gene data show CDR1 as SQVTM and CDR2 as ANQGSEA.

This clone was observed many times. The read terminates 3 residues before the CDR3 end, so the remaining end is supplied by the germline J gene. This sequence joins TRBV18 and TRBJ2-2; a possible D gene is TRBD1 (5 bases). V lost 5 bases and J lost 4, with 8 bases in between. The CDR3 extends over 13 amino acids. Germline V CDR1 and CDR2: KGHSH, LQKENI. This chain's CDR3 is CASSSDSTGELFF. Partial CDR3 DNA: TGTGCCAGCTCATCCGACAGCACCGGGGAG.

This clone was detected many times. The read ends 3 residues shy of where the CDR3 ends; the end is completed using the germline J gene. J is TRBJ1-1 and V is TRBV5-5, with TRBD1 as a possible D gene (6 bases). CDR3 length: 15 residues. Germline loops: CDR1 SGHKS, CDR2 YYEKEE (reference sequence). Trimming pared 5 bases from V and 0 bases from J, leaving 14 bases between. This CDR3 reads CASRYRGAVNTEAFF. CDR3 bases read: TGTGCCAGCAGATATCGGGGGGCTGTGAACACTGAA.

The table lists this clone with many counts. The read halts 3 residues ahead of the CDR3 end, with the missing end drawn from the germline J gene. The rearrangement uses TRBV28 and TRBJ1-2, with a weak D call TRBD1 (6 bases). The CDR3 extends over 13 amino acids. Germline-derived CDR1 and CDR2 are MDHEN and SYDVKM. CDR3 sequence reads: CASSLLGAGGYTF. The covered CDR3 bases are TGTGCCAGCAGTTTATTGGGGGCTGGGGGC.

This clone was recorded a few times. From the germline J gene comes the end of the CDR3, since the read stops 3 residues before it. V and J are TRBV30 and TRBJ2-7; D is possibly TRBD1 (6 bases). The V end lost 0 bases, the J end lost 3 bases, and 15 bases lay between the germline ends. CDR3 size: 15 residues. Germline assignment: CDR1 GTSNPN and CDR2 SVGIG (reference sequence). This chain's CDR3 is CAWSVQGPTSYEQYF. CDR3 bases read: TGTGCCTGGAGTGTACAGGGACCCACGAGCTACGAG.

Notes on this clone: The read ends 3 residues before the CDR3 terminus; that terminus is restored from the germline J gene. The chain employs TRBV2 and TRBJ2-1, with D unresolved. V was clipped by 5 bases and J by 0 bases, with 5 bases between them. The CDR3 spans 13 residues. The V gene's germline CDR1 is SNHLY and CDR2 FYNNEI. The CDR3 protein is CASSSVSYNEQFF. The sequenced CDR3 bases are TGTGCCAGCAGTAGCGTCTCCTACAATGAG.

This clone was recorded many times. The CDR3 loop is CASSIGQGEVSQETQYF. The part of the CDR3 DNA that was read is TGTGCCAGTAGTATAGGACAGGGTGAAGTGTCACAAGAGACC. The chain couples TRBV19 to TRBJ2-5, with TRBD1 matching over 7 bases. The read gets to within 3 residues of the CDR3 end, and the germline J gene fills in the rest. From germline, CDR1 is LNHDA and CDR2 SQIVND (reference sequence). With V trimmed by 1 base and J by 2 bases, 10 bases remained unmatched. The CDR3 has 17 residues.

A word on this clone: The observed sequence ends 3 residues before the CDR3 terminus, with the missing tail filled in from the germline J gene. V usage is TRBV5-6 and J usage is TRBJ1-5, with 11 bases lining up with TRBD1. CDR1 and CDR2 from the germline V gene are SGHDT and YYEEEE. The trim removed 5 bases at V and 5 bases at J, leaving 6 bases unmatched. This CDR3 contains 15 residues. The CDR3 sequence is CASSRTGGWDQPQHF. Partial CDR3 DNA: TGTGCCAGCAGTCGGACAGGGGGCTGGGATCAGCCC.

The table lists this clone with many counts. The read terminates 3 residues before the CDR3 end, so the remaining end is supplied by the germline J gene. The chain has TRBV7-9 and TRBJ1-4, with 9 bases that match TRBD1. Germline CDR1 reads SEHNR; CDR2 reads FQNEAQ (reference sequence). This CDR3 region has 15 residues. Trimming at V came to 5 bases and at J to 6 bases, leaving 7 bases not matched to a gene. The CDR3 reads CASSADRGLDEKLFF. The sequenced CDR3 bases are TGTGCCAGCAGCGCGGACAGGGGACTTGATGAAAAA.

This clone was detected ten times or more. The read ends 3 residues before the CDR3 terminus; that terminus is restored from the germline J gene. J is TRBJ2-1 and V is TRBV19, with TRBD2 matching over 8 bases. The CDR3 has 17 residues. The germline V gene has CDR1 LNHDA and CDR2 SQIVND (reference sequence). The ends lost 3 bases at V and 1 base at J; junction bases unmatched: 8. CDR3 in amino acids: CASSIRSGKRSYNEQFF. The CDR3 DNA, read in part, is TGTGCCAGTAGTATCCGTAGCGGGAAACGGTCCTACAATGAG. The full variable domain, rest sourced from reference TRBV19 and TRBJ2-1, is DGGITQSPKYLFRKEGQNVTLSCEQNLNHDAMYWYRQDPGQGLRLIYYSQIVNDFQKGDIAEGYSVSREKKESFPLTVTSAQKNPTAFYLCASSIRSGKRSYNEQFFGPGTRLTVL.

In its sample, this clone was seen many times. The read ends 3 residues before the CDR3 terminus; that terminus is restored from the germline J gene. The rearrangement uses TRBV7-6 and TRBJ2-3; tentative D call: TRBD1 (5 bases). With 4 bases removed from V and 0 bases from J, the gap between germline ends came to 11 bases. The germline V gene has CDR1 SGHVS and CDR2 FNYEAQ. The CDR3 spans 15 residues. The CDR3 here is CASSSQVSSTDTQYF. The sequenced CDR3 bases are TGTGCCAGCAGCTCACAGGTGTCTAGCACAGATACG.

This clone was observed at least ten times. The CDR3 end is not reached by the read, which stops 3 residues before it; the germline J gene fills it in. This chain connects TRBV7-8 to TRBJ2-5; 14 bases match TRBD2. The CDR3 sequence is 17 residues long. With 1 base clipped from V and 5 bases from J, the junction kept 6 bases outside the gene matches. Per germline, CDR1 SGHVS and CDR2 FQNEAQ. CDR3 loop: CASSLGLAGGVAETQYF. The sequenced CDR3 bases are TGTGCCAGCAGCTTAGGACTAGCGGGAGGGGTTGCGGAGACC.

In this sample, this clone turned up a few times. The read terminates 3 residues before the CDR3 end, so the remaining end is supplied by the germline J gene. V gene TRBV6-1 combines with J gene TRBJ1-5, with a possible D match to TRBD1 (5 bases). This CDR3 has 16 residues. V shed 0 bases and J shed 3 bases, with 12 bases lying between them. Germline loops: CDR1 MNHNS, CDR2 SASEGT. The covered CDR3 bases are TGTGCCAGCAGTGAAGCGCGGGGGACTTCCAATCAGCCC. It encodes CASSEARGTSNQP. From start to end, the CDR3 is CASSEARGTSNQPQHF.

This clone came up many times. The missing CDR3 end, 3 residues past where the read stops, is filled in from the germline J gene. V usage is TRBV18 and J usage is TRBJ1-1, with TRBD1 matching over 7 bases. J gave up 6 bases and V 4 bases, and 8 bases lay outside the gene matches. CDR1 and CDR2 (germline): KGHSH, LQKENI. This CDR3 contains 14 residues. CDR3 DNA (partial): TGTGCCAGCTCACTGGGGACCGACAGGGCTGAA. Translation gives CASSLGTDRAE. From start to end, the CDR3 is CASSLGTDRAEAFF.

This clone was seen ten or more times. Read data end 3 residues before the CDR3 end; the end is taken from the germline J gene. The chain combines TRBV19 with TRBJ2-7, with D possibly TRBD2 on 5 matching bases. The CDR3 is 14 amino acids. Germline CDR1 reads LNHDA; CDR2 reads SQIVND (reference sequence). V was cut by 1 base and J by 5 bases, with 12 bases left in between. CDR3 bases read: TGTGCCAGTAGTATAGCCCAGGCTAGCCACGAG. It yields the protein CASSIAQASHE. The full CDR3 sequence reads CASSIAQASHEQYF.

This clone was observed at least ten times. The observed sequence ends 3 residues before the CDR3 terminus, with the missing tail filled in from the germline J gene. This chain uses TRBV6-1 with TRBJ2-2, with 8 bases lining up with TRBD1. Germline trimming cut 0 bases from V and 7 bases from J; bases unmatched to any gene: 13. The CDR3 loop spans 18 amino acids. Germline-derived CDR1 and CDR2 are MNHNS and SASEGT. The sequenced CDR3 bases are TGTGCCAGCAGTGAAGCGCTCCTGACAGGGGTACAGGACGGGGAG. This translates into CASSEALLTGVQDGE. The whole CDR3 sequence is CASSEALLTGVQDGELFF.

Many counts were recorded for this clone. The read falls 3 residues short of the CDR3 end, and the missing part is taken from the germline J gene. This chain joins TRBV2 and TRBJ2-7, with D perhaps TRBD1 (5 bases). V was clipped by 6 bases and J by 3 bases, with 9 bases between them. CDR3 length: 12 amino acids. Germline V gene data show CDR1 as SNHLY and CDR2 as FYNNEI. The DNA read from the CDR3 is TGTGCCAGCAGGGACATCCGCTACGAG. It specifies CASRDIRYE. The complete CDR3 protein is CASRDIRYEQYF. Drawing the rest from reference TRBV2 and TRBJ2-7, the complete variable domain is EPEVTQTPSHQVTQMGQEVILRCVPISNHLYFYWYRQILGQKVEFLVSFYNNEISEKSEIFDDQFSVERPDGSNFTLKIRSTKLEDSAMYFCASRDIRYEQYFGPGTRLTVT.

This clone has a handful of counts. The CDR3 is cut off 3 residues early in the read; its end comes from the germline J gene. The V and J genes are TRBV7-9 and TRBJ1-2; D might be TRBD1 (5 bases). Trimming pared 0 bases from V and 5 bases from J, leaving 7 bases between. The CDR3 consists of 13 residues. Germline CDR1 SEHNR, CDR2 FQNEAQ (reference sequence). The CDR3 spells CASSLASGYGYTF. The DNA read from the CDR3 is TGTGCCAGCAGCTTAGCGTCAGGGTATGGC.

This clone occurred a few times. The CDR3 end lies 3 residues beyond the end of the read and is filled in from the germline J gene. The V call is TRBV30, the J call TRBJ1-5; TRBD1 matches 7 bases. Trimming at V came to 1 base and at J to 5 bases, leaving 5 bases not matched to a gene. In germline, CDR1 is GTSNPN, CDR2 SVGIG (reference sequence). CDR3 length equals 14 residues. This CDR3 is CAWSGNRGHQPQHF. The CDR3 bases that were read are TGTGCCTGGAGTGGAAACAGGGGACATCAGCCC.

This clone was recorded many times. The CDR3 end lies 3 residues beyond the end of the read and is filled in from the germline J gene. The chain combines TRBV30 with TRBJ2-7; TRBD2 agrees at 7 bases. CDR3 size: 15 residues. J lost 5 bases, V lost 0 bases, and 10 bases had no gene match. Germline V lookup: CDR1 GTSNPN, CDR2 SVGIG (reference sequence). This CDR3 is CAWSVGGTNSNEQYF. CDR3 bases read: TGTGCCTGGAGTGTAGGCGGGACTAACTCGAACGAG.

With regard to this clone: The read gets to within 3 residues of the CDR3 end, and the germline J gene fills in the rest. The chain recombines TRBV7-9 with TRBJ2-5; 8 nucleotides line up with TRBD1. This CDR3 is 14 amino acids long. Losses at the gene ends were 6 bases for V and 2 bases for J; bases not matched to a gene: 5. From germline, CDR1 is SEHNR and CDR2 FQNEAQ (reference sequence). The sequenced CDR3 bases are TGTGCCAGCAGACAGGGGGAAATTCAAGAGACC. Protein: CASRQGEIQET. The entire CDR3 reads CASRQGEIQETQYF. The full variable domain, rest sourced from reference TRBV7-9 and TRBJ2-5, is DTGVSQNPRHKITKRGQNVTFRCDPISEHNRLYWYRQTLGQGPEFLTYFQNEAQLEKSRLLSDRFSAERPKGSFSTLEIQRTEQGDSAMYLCASRQGEIQETQYFGPGTRLLVL.

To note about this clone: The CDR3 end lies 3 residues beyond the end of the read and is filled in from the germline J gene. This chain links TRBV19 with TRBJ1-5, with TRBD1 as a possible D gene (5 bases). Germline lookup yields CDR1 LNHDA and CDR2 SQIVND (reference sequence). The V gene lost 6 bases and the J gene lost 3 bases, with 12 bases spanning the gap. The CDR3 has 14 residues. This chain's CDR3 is CASSTAQVNQPQHF. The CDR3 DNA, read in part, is TGTGCCAGTAGCACAGCACAGGTCAATCAGCCC.

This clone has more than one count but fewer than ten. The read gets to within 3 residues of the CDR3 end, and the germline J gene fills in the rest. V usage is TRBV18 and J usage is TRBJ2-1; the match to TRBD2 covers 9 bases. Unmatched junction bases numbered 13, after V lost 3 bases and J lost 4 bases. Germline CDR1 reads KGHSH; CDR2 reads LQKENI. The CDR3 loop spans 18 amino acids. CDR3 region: CASSPRDSGRIKYNEQFF. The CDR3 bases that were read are TGTGCCAGCTCACCGAGGGATAGCGGGAGAATAAAATACAATGAG.

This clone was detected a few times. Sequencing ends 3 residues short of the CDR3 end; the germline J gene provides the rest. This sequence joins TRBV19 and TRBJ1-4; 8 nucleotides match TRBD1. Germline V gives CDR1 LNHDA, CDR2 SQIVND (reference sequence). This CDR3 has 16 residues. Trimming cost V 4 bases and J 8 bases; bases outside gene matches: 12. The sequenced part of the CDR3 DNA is TGTGCCAGTAGTACCCCTGACAGGGGAGGAGGCGAAAAA. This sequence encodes CASSTPDRGGGEK. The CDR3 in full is CASSTPDRGGGEKLFF. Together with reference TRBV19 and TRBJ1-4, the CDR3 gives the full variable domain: DGGITQSPKYLFRKEGQNVTLSCEQNLNHDAMYWYRQDPGQGLRLIYYSQIVNDFQKGDIAEGYSVSREKKESFPLTVTSAQKNPTAFYLCASSTPDRGGGEKLFFGSGTQLSVL.